One and the same sample provided the 13 T cell receptor beta chains below, sequenced in a study of T-cell memory formation after mild COVID-19. TCRdb called the 5' RACE reads again in MiXCR, with one record for every CDR3 protein. This table holds some 410,000 distinct CDR3 sequences, less than 25% found once. Material for sequencing was PBMCs or a T cell subset sorted from them (not recorded which). Receptor source: an adult woman who had mild COVID-19 (a few samples of this study predate the infection). Cell type and time point are not known.

The genes are TRBV5-1 and TRBJ2-7, with D unresolved. Trimming took 0 bases from V and 5 from J, leaving 15 bases between them. The CDR3 extends over 15 amino acids. CDR1 is SGHRS, CDR2 YFSETQ, per germline. The CDR3, as DNA: TGCGCCAGCAGCTTGGAGGCATGGGTCCTGGACGAGCAGTACTTC. Its translation is CASSLEAWVLDEQYF.

DNA for the CDR3: TGTGCCAGCAGCGAAGATTACAGCTTTCGGGAGACCCAGTACTTC. Translated, it gives CASSEDYSFRETQYF. The V call is TRBV7-9, the J call TRBJ2-5, with D uncertain. This CDR3 spans 15 amino acids. CDR1 and CDR2 (germline): SEHNR, FQNEAQ (reference sequence). V was trimmed by 5 bases and J by 5 bases, leaving 18 bases between them.

The chain uses TRBV7-8 and TRBJ1-2; the match to TRBD1 covers 9 bases. The germline gives CDR1 SGHVS, CDR2 FQNEAQ. Trimming cost V 7 bases and J 4 bases; bases outside gene matches: 7. CDR3 length equals 14 residues. CDR3 region: CASTTGGPFYGYTF. CDR3 bases: TGTGCCAGCACCACAGGGGGCCCCTTCTATGGCTACACCTTC. The whole variable domain, filled in from reference TRBV7-8 and TRBJ1-2, reads GAGVSQSPRYKVAKRGQDVALRCDPISGHVSLFWYQQALGQGPEFLTYFQNEAQLDKSGLPSDRFFAERPEGSVSTLKIQRTQQEDSAVYLCASTTGGPFYGYTFGSGTRLTVV.

Only a few counts were recorded for this clonotype. The chain joins TRBV5-1 to TRBJ1-5, with D possibly matching TRBD1 (5 bases). The V gene's germline CDR1 is SGHRS and CDR2 YFSETQ. Trimming took off 0 bases at V and 1 base at J, with 11 bases between the two ends. The CDR3 is 16 residues long. The CDR3 loop reads CASSLDGGASNQPQHF. CDR3 bases: TGCGCCAGCAGCTTGGATGGAGGGGCGAGCAATCAGCCCCAGCATTTT.

This chain uses TRBV2 with TRBJ2-1, with D possibly being TRBD1 (5 bases). This CDR3 region has 13 residues. Trimming cost V 6 bases and J 5 bases, with 11 bases left between them. Germline V gene lookup returns CDR1 SNHLY and CDR2 FYNNEI. CDR3 DNA: TGTGCCAGCAGAACAGGACGAAACAATGAGCAGTTCTTC. This gives the protein CASRTGRNNEQFF.

The V and J genes are TRBV30 and TRBJ2-2; 9 bases fit TRBD2. CDR3 length equals 16 residues. The V and J ends lost 7 bases and 0 bases, in that order; junction bases with no gene match: 9. The germline V gene has CDR1 GTSNPN and CDR2 SVGIG (reference sequence). CDR3 sequence reads: CASRVAGVANTGELFF. The CDR3 bases are TGTGCCTCCCGGGTAGCGGGAGTTGCGAACACCGGGGAGCTGTTTTTT.

For this clonotype: An end of the junction differs from the germline gene, which may be a read error. The genes are TRBV20-1 and TRBJ2-3; 9 positions match TRBD2. Germline V gene sequence: CDR1 DFQATT, CDR2 SNEGSKA (reference sequence). The CDR3 covers 14 residues. The CDR3 protein is CSAPPGLAPDTQYF. CDR3 nucleotide sequence: TGCAGTGCCCCTCCGGGACTAGCTCCAGACACGCAGTATTTT.

The chain combines TRBV5-1 with TRBJ2-1; TRBD2 matches 9 bases. The CDR3 has 14 residues. V dropped 0 bases and J dropped 9; count of bases not matched to a gene: 4. Germline V gene sequence: CDR1 SGHRS, CDR2 YFSETQ. The CDR3 DNA reads as TGCGCCAGCAGCTTGGCTAGCGGGAATGTTGAGCAGTTCTTC. It codes for CASSLASGNVEQFF.

This clonotype has only a few counts. The J gene is TRBJ2-2, the V gene TRBV4-1; D is tentatively TRBD1 or TRBD2 (5 bases each). Germline V CDR1 and CDR2: MGHRA, YSYEKL. With 0 bases removed from V and 4 bases from J, the gap between germline ends came to 24 bases. The CDR3 runs 20 residues. The CDR3 sequence is CASSQERGPLQGRGTGELFF. CDR3 DNA: TGCGCCAGCAGCCAAGAAAGAGGCCCTCTGCAGGGTCGGGGCACCGGGGAGCTGTTTTTT.

The chain links TRBV12-3 or TRBV12-4 to TRBJ2-1; a possible D gene is TRBD1 (6 bases). V lost 5 bases and J lost 6, with 11 bases in between. The CDR3 has 13 residues. CDR3 in amino acids: CASSVWGPNEQFF. CDR3 bases: TGTGCCAGCAGTGTTTGGGGGCCCAATGAGCAGTTCTTC.

The genes are TRBV10-3 and TRBJ2-7, with D perhaps matching TRBD1 or TRBD2 (5 bases each). V was clipped by 9 bases and J by 0 bases, with 15 bases between them. Germline assignment: CDR1 ENHRY and CDR2 SYGVKD. The CDR3 runs 14 residues. This chain's CDR3 is CAIWDGISSYEQYF. In DNA, the CDR3 is TGTGCCATATGGGACGGTATTAGCTCCTACGAGCAGTACTTC.

This chain connects TRBV10-2 to TRBJ1-3; D unresolved. CDR1 is WSHSY and CDR2 is SAAADI in the germline V gene. V gave up 3 bases and J gave up 3 bases, with 6 bases separating them. CDR3 length: 13 residues. The CDR3 loop is CASSDSYGNTIYF. CDR3 nucleotide sequence: TGCGCCAGCAGTGACAGCTATGGAAACACCATATATTTT.

The V and J genes are TRBV4-2 and TRBJ2-2, with D hard to call. V was pared by 5 bases and J by 6 bases, with 10 bases between. This CDR3 region has 13 residues. Germline V gene lookup returns CDR1 LGHNA and CDR2 YNFKEQ. The CDR3 nucleotides read TGTGCCAGCAGCGTACTAATGGCCGGGGAGCTGTTTTTT. Amino acids: CASSVLMAGELFF.